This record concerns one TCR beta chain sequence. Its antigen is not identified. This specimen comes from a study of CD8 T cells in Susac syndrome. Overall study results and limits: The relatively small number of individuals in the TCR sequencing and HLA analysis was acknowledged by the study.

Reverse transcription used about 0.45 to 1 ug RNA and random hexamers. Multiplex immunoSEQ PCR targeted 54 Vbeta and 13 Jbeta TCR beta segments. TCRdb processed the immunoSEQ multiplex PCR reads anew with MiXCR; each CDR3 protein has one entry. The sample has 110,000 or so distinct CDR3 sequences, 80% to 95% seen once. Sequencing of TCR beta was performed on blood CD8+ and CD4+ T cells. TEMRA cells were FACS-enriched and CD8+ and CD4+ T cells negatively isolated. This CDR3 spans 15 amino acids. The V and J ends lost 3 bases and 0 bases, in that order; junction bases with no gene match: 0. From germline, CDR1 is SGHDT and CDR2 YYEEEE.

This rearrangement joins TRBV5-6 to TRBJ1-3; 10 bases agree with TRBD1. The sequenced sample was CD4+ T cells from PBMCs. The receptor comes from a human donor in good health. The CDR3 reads CASSWDRGSGNTIYF. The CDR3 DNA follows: TGTGCCAGCAGCTGGGACAGGGGCTCTGGAAACACCATATATTTT.